Described below is a single T cell receptor (beta chain) sequence and its context. The antigen is undetermined. Positively selected for CCR7, the CD45RO-negative cells used as naive CD8 cells excluded terminally differentiated effector memory CD45RA+ cells. These data are taken from a study of shared clonotypes between healthy human individuals. Findings of the study overall: The study generally estimated greater richness for naive than memory subsets.

Per germline, CDR1 SEHNR and CDR2 FQNEAQ (reference sequence). CDR3 length equals 14 residues. Trimming removed 6 bases at V and 1 base at J, with 12 bases between. An assay was performed, and its level was deep. Sorted-subset replicate PCR reactions contained roughly 190 ng DNA, corresponding to 29,000 or so T cell genomes. Libraries were prepared by immunoSEQ multiplex PCR; TCRdb keeps only in-frame clonotypes and omits some of them. The sample holds about 2.1 million clones, approximately 92% seen once. This rearrangement joins TRBV7-9 to TRBJ1-1, with unresolved D. The specimen was naive CD8+ T cells from PBMCs. This sequence was found in a man between 18 and 35 years old in good health. Some clones in this sample may be carry-over from other donors' samples. As DNA, the CDR3 is TGTGCCAGCAGTCTGGTCACCCGGAACACTGAAGCTTTCTTT. Translating it yields CASSLVTRNTEAFF.